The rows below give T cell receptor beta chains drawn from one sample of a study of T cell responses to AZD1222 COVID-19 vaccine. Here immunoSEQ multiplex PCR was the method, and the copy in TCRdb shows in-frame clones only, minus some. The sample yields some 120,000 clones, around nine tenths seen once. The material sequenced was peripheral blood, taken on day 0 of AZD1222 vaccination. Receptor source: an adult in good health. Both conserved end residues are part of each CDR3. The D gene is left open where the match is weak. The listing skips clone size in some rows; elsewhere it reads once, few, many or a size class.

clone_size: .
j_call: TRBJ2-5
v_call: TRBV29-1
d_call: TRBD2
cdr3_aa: CSVAGGGARETQYF
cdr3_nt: TGCAGCGTTGCTGGCGGGGGGGCAAGGGAGACCCAGTACTTC

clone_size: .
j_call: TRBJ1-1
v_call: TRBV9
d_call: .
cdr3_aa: CASSVASEQGGGRTEAFF
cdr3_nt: TGTGCCAGCAGCGTAGCCAGCGAGCAGGGAGGAGGGAGGACTGAAGCTTTCTTT

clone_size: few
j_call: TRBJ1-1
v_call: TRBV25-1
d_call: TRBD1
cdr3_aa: CASSHRGVNTEAFF
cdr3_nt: TGTGCCAGCAGCCACAGGGGAGTGAACACTGAAGCTTTCTTT

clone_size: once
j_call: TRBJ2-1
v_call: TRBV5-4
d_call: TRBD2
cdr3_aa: CASSHSGGASDEQFF
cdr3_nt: TGTGCCAGCAGCCATAGCGGGGGGGCGTCGGATGAGCAGTTCTTC

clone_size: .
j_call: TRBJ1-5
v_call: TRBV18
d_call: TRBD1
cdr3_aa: CASSSGQVQPQHF
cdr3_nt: TGTGCCAGCTCATCAGGACAGGTCCAGCCCCAGCATTTT

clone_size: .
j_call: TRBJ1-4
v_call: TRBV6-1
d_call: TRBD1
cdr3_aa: CASSETGTGLEKLFF
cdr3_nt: TGTGCCAGCAGTGAAACCGGGACAGGGCTTGAAAAACTGTTTTTT

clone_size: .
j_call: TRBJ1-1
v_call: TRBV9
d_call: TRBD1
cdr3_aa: CASSPRGVDTEAFF
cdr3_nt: TGTGCCAGCAGCCCCAGGGGGGTGGACACTGAAGCTTTCTTT

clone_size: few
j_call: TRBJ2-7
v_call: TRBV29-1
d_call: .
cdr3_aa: CSVEDAGAGSYEQYF
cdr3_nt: TGCAGCGTTGAAGATGCGGGGGCCGGCTCCTACGAGCAGTACTTC

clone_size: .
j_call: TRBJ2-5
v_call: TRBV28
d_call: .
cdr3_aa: CASSLDYRGSKPGQETQYF
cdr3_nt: TGTGCCAGCAGTTTAGATTATAGGGGTTCTAAGCCAGGGCAAGAGACCCAGTACTTC

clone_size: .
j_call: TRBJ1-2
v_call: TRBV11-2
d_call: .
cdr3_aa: CASSSGQSYGYTF
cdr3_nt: TGTGCCAGCAGCTCCGGACAGAGCTATGGCTACACCTTC

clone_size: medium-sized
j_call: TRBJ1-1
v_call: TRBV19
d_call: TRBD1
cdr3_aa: CASSIGGTANTEAFF
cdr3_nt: TGTGCCAGTAGTATTGGGGGGACAGCGAACACTGAAGCTTTCTTT

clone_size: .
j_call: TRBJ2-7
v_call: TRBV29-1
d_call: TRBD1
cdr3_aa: CSVEDGQGLTYEQYF
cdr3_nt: TGCAGCGTTGAAGATGGACAGGGACTCACCTACGAGCAGTACTTC

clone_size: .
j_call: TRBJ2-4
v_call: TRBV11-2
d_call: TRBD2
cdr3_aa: CASSLGLAGDVNIQYF
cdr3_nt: TGTGCCAGCAGCTTGGGACTAGCGGGTGACGTAAACATTCAGTACTTC

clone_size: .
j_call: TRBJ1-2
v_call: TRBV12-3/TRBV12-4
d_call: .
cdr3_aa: CASSLWDYGYTF
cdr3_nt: TGTGCCAGCAGCTTATGGGACTATGGCTACACCTTC

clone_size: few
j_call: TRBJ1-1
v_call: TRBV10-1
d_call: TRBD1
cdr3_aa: CAKIGQGTEAFF
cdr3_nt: TGCGCCAAGATTGGACAGGGGACCGAAGCTTTCTTT

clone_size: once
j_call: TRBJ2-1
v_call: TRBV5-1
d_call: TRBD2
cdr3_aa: CASSTWTSASYNEQFF
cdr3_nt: TGCGCCAGCAGCACGTGGACTAGCGCCTCCTACAATGAGCAGTTCTTC

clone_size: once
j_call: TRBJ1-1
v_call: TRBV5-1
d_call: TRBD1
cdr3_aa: CASTKDRGTEAFF
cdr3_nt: TGCGCCAGTACAAAGGACAGGGGGACTGAAGCTTTCTTT

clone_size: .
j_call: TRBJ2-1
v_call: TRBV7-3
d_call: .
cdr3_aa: CASSLQGGEQFF
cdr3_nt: TGTGCCAGCAGCTTACAGGGCGGTGAGCAGTTCTTC